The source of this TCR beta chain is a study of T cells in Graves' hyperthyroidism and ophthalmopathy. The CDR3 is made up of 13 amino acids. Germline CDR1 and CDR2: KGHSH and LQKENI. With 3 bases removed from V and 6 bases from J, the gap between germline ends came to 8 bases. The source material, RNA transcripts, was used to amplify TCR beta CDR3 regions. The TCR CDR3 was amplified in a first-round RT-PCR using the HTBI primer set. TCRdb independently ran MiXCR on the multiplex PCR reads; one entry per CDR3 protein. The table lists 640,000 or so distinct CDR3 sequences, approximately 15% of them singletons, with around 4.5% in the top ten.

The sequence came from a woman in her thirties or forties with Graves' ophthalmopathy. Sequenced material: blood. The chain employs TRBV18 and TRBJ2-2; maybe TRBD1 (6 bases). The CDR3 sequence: CASSPGAAGELFF. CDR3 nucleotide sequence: TGTGCCAGCTCACCGGGGGCCGCCGGGGAGCTGTTTTTT. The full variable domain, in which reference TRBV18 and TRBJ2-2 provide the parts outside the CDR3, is NAGVMQNPRHLVRRRGQEARLRCSPMKGHSHVYWYRQLPEEGLKFMVYLQKENIIDESGMPKERFSAEFPKEGPSILRIQQVVRGDSAAYFCASSPGAAGELFFGEGSRLTVL.